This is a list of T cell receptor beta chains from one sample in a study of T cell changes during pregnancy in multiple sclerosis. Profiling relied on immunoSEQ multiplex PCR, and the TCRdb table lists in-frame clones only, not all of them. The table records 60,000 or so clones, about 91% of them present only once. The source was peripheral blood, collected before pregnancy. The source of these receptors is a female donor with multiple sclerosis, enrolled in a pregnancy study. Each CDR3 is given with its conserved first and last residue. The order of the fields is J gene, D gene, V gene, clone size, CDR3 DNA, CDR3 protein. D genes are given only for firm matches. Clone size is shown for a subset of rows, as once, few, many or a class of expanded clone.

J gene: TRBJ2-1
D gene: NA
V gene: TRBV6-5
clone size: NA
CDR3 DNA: TGTGCCAGCACCCCCCTACGGGGTCAGGGGGGTGAGCAGTTCTTC
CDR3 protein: CASTPLRGQGGEQFF

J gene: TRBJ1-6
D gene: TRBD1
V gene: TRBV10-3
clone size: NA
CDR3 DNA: TGTGCCATCAGTGAACAGGACAGGGTTAATTCACCCCTCCACTTT
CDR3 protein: CAISEQDRVNSPLHF

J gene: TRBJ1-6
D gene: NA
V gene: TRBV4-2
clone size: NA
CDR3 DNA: TGTGCCAGCAGCCAAGATCAGGGGCCCGATTCACCCCTCCACTTT
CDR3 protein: CASSQDQGPDSPLHF

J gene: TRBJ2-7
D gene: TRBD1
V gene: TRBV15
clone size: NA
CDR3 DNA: TGTGCCACCAGCCTTAACAGGGGGCAATACGAGCAGTACTTC
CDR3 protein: CATSLNRGQYEQYF

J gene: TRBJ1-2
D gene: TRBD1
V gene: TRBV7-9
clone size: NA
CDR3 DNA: TGTGCCAGCAGCTTAGGACAGGGGGCCTATGGCTACACCTTC
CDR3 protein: CASSLGQGAYGYTF

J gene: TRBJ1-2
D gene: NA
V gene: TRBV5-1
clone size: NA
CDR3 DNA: TGCGCCAGCAGCTTGGTGGCAGGGGATACCCATTTCGAGGGCTACACCTTC
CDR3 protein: CASSLVAGDTHFEGYTF

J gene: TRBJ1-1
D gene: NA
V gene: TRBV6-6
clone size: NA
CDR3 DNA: TGTGCCAGCAGGCAACGCTTGGGGGGGAACACTGAAGCTTTCTTT
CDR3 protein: CASRQRLGGNTEAFF

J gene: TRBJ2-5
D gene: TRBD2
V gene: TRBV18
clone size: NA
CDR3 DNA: TGTGCCAGCTCACCAGGGATAGCGGGGGGCCAAGAGACCCAGTACTTC
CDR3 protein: CASSPGIAGGQETQYF

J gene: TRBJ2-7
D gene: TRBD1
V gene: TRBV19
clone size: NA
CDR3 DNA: TGTGCCAGTAGTATAGTTTGGGCAGGGGGCTACGAGCAGTACTTC
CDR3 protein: CASSIVWAGGYEQYF

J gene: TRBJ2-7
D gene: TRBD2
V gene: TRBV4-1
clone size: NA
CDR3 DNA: TGCGCCAGCAGTCAGGGACTATTCAACGAGCAGTACTTC
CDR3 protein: CASSQGLFNEQYF

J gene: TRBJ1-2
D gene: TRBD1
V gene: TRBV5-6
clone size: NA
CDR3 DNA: TGTGCCAGCAGCGCTACAGGGGCCCCCTATGGCTACACCTTC
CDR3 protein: CASSATGAPYGYTF

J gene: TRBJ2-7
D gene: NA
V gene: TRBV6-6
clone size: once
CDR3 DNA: TGTGCCAGCAAATCGGTGTCAAGCTCCTACGAGCAGTACTTC
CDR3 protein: CASKSVSSSYEQYF

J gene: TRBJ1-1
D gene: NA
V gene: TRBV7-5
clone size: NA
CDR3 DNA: TGTGTCAGTTATCCTCGGACAGTGGCTTTCTTT
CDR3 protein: CVSYPRTVAFF

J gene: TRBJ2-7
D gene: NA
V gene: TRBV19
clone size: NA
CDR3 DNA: TGTGCCAGTAGTGTCTCAGGCTCCTACGAGCAGTACTTC
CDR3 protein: CASSVSGSYEQYF

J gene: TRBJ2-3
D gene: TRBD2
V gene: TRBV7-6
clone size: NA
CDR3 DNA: TGTGCCAGCAGCCGGACTAGCGGGGGGGCAGATACGCAGTATTTT
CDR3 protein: CASSRTSGGADTQYF

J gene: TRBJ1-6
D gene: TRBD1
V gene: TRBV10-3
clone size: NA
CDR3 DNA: TGTGCCATCAGCCGACAGGGGGCTACGAATTCACCCCTCCACTTT
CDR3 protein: CAISRQGATNSPLHF

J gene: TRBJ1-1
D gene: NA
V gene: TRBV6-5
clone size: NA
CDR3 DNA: TGTGCCAGCAGAAGGGGGAACATGAACACTGAAGCTTTCTTT
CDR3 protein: CASRRGNMNTEAFF

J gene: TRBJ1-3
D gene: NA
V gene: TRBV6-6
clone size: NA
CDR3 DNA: TGTGCCAGCAGTTACCACAGGGCGTCTGGAAACACCATATATTTT
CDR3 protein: CASSYHRASGNTIYF

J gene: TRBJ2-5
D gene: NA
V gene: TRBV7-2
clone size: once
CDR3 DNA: TGTGCCAGCAGCCGTGACAGGACCCAAGAGACCCAGTACTTC
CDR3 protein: CASSRDRTQETQYF

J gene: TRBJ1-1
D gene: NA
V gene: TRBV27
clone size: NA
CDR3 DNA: TGTGCCAGCAGACAGGGGAACACTGAAGCTTTCTTT
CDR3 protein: CASRQGNTEAFF

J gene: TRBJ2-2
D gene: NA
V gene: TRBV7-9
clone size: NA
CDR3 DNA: TGTGCCAGCAGCTTAGTTCCAGGGGCGTACACCGGGGAGCTGTTTTTT
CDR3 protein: CASSLVPGAYTGELFF

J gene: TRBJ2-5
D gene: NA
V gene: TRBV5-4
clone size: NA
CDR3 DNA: TGTGCCAGCAGCCCCCGAGCTCGGGAAGAGACCCAGTACTTC
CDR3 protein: CASSPRAREETQYF

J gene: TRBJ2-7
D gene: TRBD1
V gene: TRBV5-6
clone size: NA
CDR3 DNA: TGTGCCAGCAGCGCGGGACAGGTCTACGAGCAGTACTTC
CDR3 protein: CASSAGQVYEQYF

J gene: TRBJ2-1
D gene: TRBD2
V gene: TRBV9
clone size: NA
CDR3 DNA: TGTGCCAGCAGCGTTGACGGGGGGGCCGCCTACAATGAGCAGTTCTTC
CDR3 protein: CASSVDGGAAYNEQFF

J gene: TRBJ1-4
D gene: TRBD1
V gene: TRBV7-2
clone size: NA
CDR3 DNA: TGTGCCAGCAGCTACCAGGGGGAGCCCAATGAAAAACTGTTTTTT
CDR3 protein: CASSYQGEPNEKLFF

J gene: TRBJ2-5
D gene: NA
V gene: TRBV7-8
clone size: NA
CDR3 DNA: TGTGCCAGCAGTCCGGGGGTATACCAAGAGACCCAGTACTTC
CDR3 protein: CASSPGVYQETQYF

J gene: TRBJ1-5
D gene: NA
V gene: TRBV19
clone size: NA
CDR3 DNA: TGTGCCAGTAGTATCTTCAGGGGAGGGAATCAGCCCCAGCATTTT
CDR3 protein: CASSIFRGGNQPQHF

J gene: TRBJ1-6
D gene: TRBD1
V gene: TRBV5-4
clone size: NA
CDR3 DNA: TGTGCCAGCAGCCTAACGTCTCTTGGACAGGGGGATTCACCCCTCCACTTT
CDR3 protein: CASSLTSLGQGDSPLHF

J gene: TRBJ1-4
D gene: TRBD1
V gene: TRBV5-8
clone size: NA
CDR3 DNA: TGTGCCAGCAGCTTGGGGGGCCTAGGGGGCCATGAAAAACTGTTTTTT
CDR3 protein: CASSLGGLGGHEKLFF

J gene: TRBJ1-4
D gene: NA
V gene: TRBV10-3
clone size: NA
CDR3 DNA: TGTGCCATCAGTGTGGCGGGGGCGACTAATGAAAAACTGTTTTTT
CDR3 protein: CAISVAGATNEKLFF

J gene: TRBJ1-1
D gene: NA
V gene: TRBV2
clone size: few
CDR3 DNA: TGTGCCAGCAGTGAAAGGTGGGGCAGCACTGAAGCTTTCTTT
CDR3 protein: CASSERWGSTEAFF

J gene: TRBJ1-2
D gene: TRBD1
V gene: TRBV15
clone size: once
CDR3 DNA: TGTGCCACCAGCAGAGAATCAGGGGGCGGCTACACCTTC
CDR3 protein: CATSRESGGGYTF

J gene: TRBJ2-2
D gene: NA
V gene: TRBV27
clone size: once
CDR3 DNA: TGTGCCACCCTAGCCTCGAACACCGGGGAGCTGTTTTTT
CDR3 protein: CATLASNTGELFF

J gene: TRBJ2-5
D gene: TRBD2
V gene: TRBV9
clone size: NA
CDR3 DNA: TGTGCCAGCAGCCCCGGACTAGCGGAGACCCAGTACTTC
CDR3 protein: CASSPGLAETQYF

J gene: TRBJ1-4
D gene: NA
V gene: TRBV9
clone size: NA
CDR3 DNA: TGTGCCAGCAGCGTGGGACTGAGGGGGGGTACAACTAATGAAAAACTGTTTTTT
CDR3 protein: CASSVGLRGGTTNEKLFF

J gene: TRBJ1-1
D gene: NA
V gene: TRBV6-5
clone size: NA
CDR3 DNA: TGTGCCAGCAGTTACGGCAGCGGCGATCGGAACACTGAAGCTTTCTTT
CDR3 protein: CASSYGSGDRNTEAFF

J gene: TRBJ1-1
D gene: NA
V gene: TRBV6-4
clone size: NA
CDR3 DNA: TGTGCCAGCAGTGTTTCTCAGGCGCCTAACACTGAAGCTTTCTTT
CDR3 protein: CASSVSQAPNTEAFF

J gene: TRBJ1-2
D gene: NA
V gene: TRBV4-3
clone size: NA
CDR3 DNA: TGCGCCAGCAGCCTCTTGGGCGGGGAAGCTAACTATGGCTACACCTTC
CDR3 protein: CASSLLGGEANYGYTF

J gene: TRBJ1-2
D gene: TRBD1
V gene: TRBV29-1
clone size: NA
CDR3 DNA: TGCAGCGTTGCACAGGGGGCGAGCTATGGCTACACCTTC
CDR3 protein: CSVAQGASYGYTF

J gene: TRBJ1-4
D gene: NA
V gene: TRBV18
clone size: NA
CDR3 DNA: TGTGCCAGCTCGCTTATCTCAGGTTCTAATGAAAAACTGTTTTTT
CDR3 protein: CASSLISGSNEKLFF

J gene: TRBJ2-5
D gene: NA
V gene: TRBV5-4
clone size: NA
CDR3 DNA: TGTGCCAGCAGCTTGGATCGGACCCAGTACTTC
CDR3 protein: CASSLDRTQYF